These 19 T cell receptor beta chains share one sample of origin, sequenced in a study of blood T cells in healthy people across ages. The authors ran a second PCR of 7 to 11 cycles using a sample-barcoded 5' primer and a J-beta primer mix. TCRdb re-derived calls from the 5' RACE reads in MiXCR, one entry per CDR3 protein. The sample includes around 1,700,000 distinct CDR3 sequences, roughly 30% of them seen just once. Sequencing was done on a sample of blood. The receptors derive from a woman aged 30 to 39 in good health.

This clonotype was seen a handful of times. V gene TRBV5-1 combines with J gene TRBJ2-4, with TRBD2 matching over 10 bases. CDR3 length: 18 residues. The germline CDR1 and CDR2 sequences are SGHRS and YFSETQ. The trim removed 4 bases at V and 2 bases at J, leaving 12 bases unmatched. The CDR3 sequence: CASSLLPSGRASKNIQYF. DNA for the CDR3: TGCGCCAGCAGCCTTCTTCCAAGCGGGAGGGCCTCCAAAAACATTCAGTACTTC.

Remarks on this clonotype: Likely a read error: the CDR3 ends without its conserved phenylalanine or tryptophan. The CDR3 bases are TGTGCCAGCAGCTGGGGGGGAGACGGCGGGGAGCTGTTTGTT. Translated: CASSWGGDGGELFV. V gene TRBV7-2 combines with J gene TRBJ2-2; 7 bases fit TRBD2. After removal of 4 bases from V and 7 bases from J, the junction contained 6 bases not matched to a gene. Germline loops: CDR1 SGHTA, CDR2 FQGNSA. The CDR3 contains 14 residues.

This clonotype was detected only a few times. The chain carries TRBV10-1 and TRBJ2-3, with 7 bases lining up with TRBD1. Germline loops: CDR1 WNHNN, CDR2 SYGVQD (reference sequence). This CDR3 has 15 residues. Germline trimming cut 4 bases from V and 1 base from J; bases unmatched to any gene: 5. Here the CDR3 reads CASSVSGTGTDTQYF. The CDR3 DNA sequence: TGCGCCAGCAGTGTTTCCGGGACAGGCACAGATACGCAGTATTTT.

This clonotype was recorded at least ten times. This chain links TRBV10-3 with TRBJ2-3; D not certain. Germline V gene sequence: CDR1 ENHRY, CDR2 SYGVKD. The length of the CDR3 is 15 residues. V lost 0 bases and J lost 5, with 12 bases in between. CDR3 nucleotide sequence: TGTGCCATCAGTGAGTCGATGGGCCTCAGAGATACGCAGTATTTT. It translates to CAISESMGLRDTQYF.

As concerns this clonotype: One end of the junction varies from germline; a read error may be responsible. The gene calls are TRBV6-5 and TRBJ2-4; D may match TRBD1 or TRBD2 (5 bases each). Germline-derived CDR1 and CDR2 are MNHEY and SVGAGI. This CDR3 is built from 16 residues. The DNA for the CDR3 is TGTGCCGGCAGCCTTGGGACGGGCCCCAACAAAAACATTCAGTACTTC. Translation: CAGSLGTGPNKNIQYF.

This clonotype has just a few counts. The gene calls are TRBV4-2 and TRBJ1-4; TRBD1 might be the D (5 bases). Trimming removed 0 bases at V and 10 bases at J, with 15 bases between. The CDR3 has 15 residues. Germline lookup yields CDR1 LGHNA and CDR2 YNFKEQ. Written as DNA, the CDR3 is TGTGCCAGCAGCCAAGATGCCTATCTGGGGGGAAAACTGTTTTTT. Translating gives CASSQDAYLGGKLFF.

In this sample, this clonotype turned up many times. V usage is TRBV9 and J usage is TRBJ2-1; 8 bases line up with TRBD2. Germline loops: CDR1 SGDLS, CDR2 YYNGEE. The J segment lost 8 bases and the V segment lost 0 bases, leaving 10 bases of the junction unmatched. The CDR3 consists of 16 residues. The CDR3 is CASSVGAGTSRDEQFF. The CDR3 coding sequence is TGTGCCAGCAGCGTAGGGGCCGGGACTAGTAGAGATGAGCAGTTCTTC.

V is TRBV7-3 and J is TRBJ1-1; D not certain. Germline loops: CDR1 SGHTA, CDR2 FQGTGA. Trimming took off 6 bases at V and 1 base at J, with 12 bases between the two ends. This CDR3 comprises 14 residues. CDR3 nucleotides: TGTGCCAGCAGTCCCATGGACGGGAACACTGAAGCTTTCTTT. Translated, it gives CASSPMDGNTEAFF.

In this sample, this clonotype turned up a few times. The genes are TRBV6-5 and TRBJ2-1; D gene ambiguous. Germline V gene lookup returns CDR1 MNHEY and CDR2 SVGAGI. Between the trimmed V and J ends, which lost 6 bases and 4 bases, there was a span of 10 bases. This CDR3 is built from 13 residues. CDR3 region: CASRSAGYNEQFF. DNA for the CDR3: TGTGCCAGCAGATCGGCAGGTTACAATGAGCAGTTCTTC.

This clonotype has only a few counts. J is TRBJ1-6 and V is TRBV11-2; D remains unclear. The V gene's germline CDR1 is SGHAT and CDR2 FQNNGV. The CDR3 sequence is 16 residues long. The V end lost 5 bases, the J end lost 0 bases, and 11 bases lay between the germline ends. The CDR3: CASSTGRASYNSPLHF. CDR3 DNA: TGTGCCAGCAGCACGGGGAGGGCCTCCTATAATTCACCCCTCCACTTT.

This clonotype was seen a few times. CDR3 nucleotide sequence: TGTGCCAGCCGGCGGGGGGTTTCCTACGAGCAGTACTTC. Its protein product is CASRRGVSYEQYF. V usage is TRBV6-2 or TRBV6-3 and J usage is TRBJ2-7; 8 positions agree with TRBD2. Germline CDR1 and CDR2: MNHEY and SVGEGT. This CDR3 contains 13 residues. The V gene end was trimmed by 8 bases and the J gene end by 1 base; junction bases not matched to a gene: 4.

The chain recombines TRBV15 with TRBJ2-7; D is possibly TRBD1 (6 bases). Germline values: CDR1 LNHNV, CDR2 YYDKDF (reference sequence). V was pared by 4 bases and J by 9 bases, with 16 bases between. The CDR3 has 13 amino acids. The CDR3 loop reads CATSKSPADRQYF. CDR3 coding DNA: TGTGCCACCAGCAAGAGCCCCGCGGACAGGCAGTACTTC. The whole variable domain, remainder taken from reference TRBV15 and TRBJ2-7, is DAMVIQNPRYQVTQFGKPVTLSCSQTLNHNVMYWYQQKSSQAPKLLFHYYDKDFNNEADTPDNFQSRRPNTSFCFLDIRSPGLGDTAMYLCATSKSPADRQYFGPGTRLTVT.

The V call is TRBV20-1, the J call TRBJ2-7; 9 bases are shared with TRBD1. Trimming cost V 6 bases and J 12 bases; bases outside gene matches: 18. The germline CDR1 and CDR2 sequences are DFQATT and SNEGSKA (reference sequence). This CDR3 spans 14 amino acids. The CDR3 spells CSAGPTGGMETRYF. The CDR3 DNA reads as TGCAGTGCGGGGCCGACAGGGGGAATGGAGACCCGGTACTTC.

The CDR3 spells CASSLEQGEEQYF. CDR3 bases: TGTGCCAGCAGCCTTGAACAGGGTGAAGAGCAGTACTTC. The chain recombines TRBV7-3 with TRBJ2-7; D is perhaps TRBD1 (6 bases). Trimming took 5 bases from V and 7 from J, leaving 15 bases between them. The CDR3 is 13 amino acids. Germline V gene sequence: CDR1 SGHTA, CDR2 FQGTGA.

As regards this clonotype: One end of the junction fails to match germline, which may point to a read error. The V gene is TRBV2, the J gene TRBJ1-1; D ambiguous. Per the germline V gene, CDR1 is SNHLY and CDR2 is FYNNEI. CDR3 length: 12 residues. CDR3 amino acids: CTSKGERTEAFF. CDR3 bases: TGTACCAGCAAGGGAGAACGGACTGAAGCTTTCTTT.

In its sample, this clonotype was seen a few times. The chain is built from TRBV3-1 and TRBJ2-5; 7 bases agree with TRBD2. Germline CDR1 reads LGHDT; CDR2 reads YNNKEL (reference sequence). This CDR3 is 13 amino acids long. V gave up 11 bases and J gave up 1 base; unmatched junction bases: 7. CDR3 sequence reads: CACGEGLQETQYF. The CDR3 coding sequence is TGTGCCTGCGGGGAGGGTCTCCAAGAGACCCAGTACTTC.

The table lists this clonotype with a count of one. V gene TRBV3-1 combines with J gene TRBJ2-7; 11 bases agree with TRBD1. This CDR3 contains 15 residues. The V segment lost 5 bases and the J segment 7 bases; nucleotides outside the gene matches: 10. Germline V gene sequence: CDR1 LGHDT, CDR2 YNNKEL (reference sequence). The chain's CDR3 is CASSGSGTGGDEQYF. DNA of the CDR3: TGTGCCAGCAGCGGCTCCGGGACAGGGGGTGATGAGCAGTACTTC.

The V call is TRBV7-3, the J call TRBJ2-3, with TRBD1 identical over 7 bases. V lost 5 bases to trimming and J lost 6 bases; unmatched junction nucleotides: 14. From germline, CDR1 is SGHTA and CDR2 FQGTGA. CDR3 length: 16 amino acids. This chain's CDR3 is CASSRTGTDPRDTQYF. As DNA, the CDR3 is TGTGCCAGCAGCCGAACCGGGACAGATCCCAGGGATACGCAGTATTTT.

This clonotype appeared a few times. The V and J genes are TRBV20-1 and TRBJ2-3; TRBD2 agrees at 8 bases. CDR3 length: 16 amino acids. From germline, CDR1 is DFQATT and CDR2 SNEGSKA (reference sequence). With V trimmed by 0 bases and J by 4 bases, 9 bases remained unmatched. The CDR3 here is CSARDTSGGRADTQYF. The CDR3 nucleotides are TGCAGTGCTAGAGATACTAGCGGAGGGCGGGCAGATACGCAGTATTTT.